The rows below give T cell receptor beta chains drawn from one sample of a study of cytomegalovirus exposure and HLA in healthy donors. The data were produced by immunoSEQ multiplex PCR, yet TCRdb's version contains in-frame clones alone and is incomplete. The sample includes 130,000 or so clones, 50% to 75% of them seen just once. Sequenced: PBMCs. The receptors stem from a woman between 40 and 55 years old in good health and CMV-seropositive. CDR3s include the opening cysteine and the closing phenylalanine or tryptophan. The order of the fields is clone size, V gene, J gene, D gene, CDR3 protein, CDR3 DNA. The D gene is left open where the match is weak. Clone size appears in some rows only: once, few, many, or a class for an expanded clone.

size: few; V: TRBV5-6; J: TRBJ1-1; D: .; CDR3: CASSLGQVAFF; DNA: TGTGCCAGCAGCTTGGGACAGGTAGCTTTCTTT
size: once; V: TRBV11-1; J: TRBJ2-7; D: TRBD2; CDR3: CASSGREGRMNEQYF; DNA: TGTGCCAGCAGCGGGCGGGAGGGCCGTATGAACGAGCAGTACTTC
size: .; V: TRBV30; J: TRBJ2-3; D: .; CDR3: CAWSVRTVYTDTQYF; DNA: TGTGCCTGGAGTGTTCGGACAGTCTACACAGATACGCAGTATTTT
size: few; V: TRBV25-1; J: TRBJ2-3; D: .; CDR3: CASSESRYTDTQYF; DNA: TGTGCCAGCAGTGAATCGAGGTACACAGATACGCAGTATTTT
size: .; V: TRBV7-6; J: TRBJ2-1; D: TRBD2; CDR3: CASSGLAGAYNEQFF; DNA: TGTGCCAGCAGTGGGCTGGCGGGGGCCTACAATGAGCAGTTCTTC
size: .; V: TRBV6-5; J: TRBJ2-5; D: TRBD2; CDR3: CASGAIAGGPRTQYF; DNA: TGTGCCAGCGGGGCCATAGCGGGAGGGCCAAGGACCCAGTACTTC
size: .; V: TRBV6-6; J: TRBJ2-3; D: .; CDR3: CASTEGLGADTQYF; DNA: TGTGCCAGTACCGAGGGCTTGGGCGCAGATACGCAGTATTTT
size: few; V: TRBV2; J: TRBJ1-4; D: .; CDR3: CASSNPDDSATNEKLFF; DNA: TGTGCCAGCAGTAACCCCGATGACTCAGCAACTAATGAAAAACTGTTTTTT
size: .; V: TRBV11-2; J: TRBJ1-2; D: .; CDR3: CASSHRDKPDYGYTF; DNA: TGTGCCAGCAGCCACCGGGACAAGCCTGACTATGGCTACACCTTC
size: .; V: TRBV30; J: TRBJ1-4; D: TRBD1; CDR3: CAHNRGPNEKLFF; DNA: TGTGCCCACAACAGGGGACCGAATGAAAAACTGTTTTTT
size: .; V: TRBV10-1; J: TRBJ2-3; D: TRBD2; CDR3: CASATSGGTDTQYF; DNA: TGCGCCAGCGCTACTAGCGGGGGAACAGATACGCAGTATTTT
size: once; V: TRBV27; J: TRBJ2-3; D: TRBD2; CDR3: CASSFSSGGAIGGDTQYF; DNA: TGTGCCAGCAGTTTTTCTAGCGGGGGGGCCATAGGGGGAGATACGCAGTATTTT
size: .; V: TRBV5-6; J: TRBJ1-1; D: .; CDR3: CASSLPQRTISGDTEAFF; DNA: TGTGCCAGCAGCTTACCCCAGAGGACGATTTCGGGGGACACTGAAGCTTTCTTT
size: .; V: TRBV7-9; J: TRBJ1-5; D: .; CDR3: CASSLGGAGNQPQHF; DNA: TGTGCCAGCAGCTTAGGCGGGGCGGGAAATCAGCCCCAGCATTTT
size: .; V: TRBV19; J: TRBJ2-5; D: .; CDR3: CASSTSDIRAQYF; DNA: TGTGCCAGTAGTACTTCGGACATAAGAGCCCAGTACTTC
size: .; V: TRBV7-8; J: TRBJ2-5; D: TRBD1; CDR3: CASSTRQGQETQYF; DNA: TGTGCCAGCAGCACGCGACAGGGACAAGAGACCCAGTACTTC
size: .; V: TRBV6-5; J: TRBJ2-5; D: .; CDR3: CASRSKEETQYF; DNA: TGTGCCAGCAGGAGCAAGGAGGAGACCCAGTACTTC
size: .; V: TRBV29-1; J: TRBJ2-5; D: .; CDR3: CSVTPYQETQYF; DNA: TGCAGCGTGACACCGTACCAAGAGACCCAGTACTTC
size: .; V: TRBV28; J: TRBJ1-5; D: .; CDR3: CASSSGRRYSNQPQHF; DNA: TGTGCCAGCTCTTCTGGCAGGCGATATAGCAATCAGCCCCAGCATTTT
size: .; V: TRBV30; J: TRBJ2-1; D: .; CDR3: CAYLPGNEQFF; DNA: TGTGCCTACCTACCAGGAAATGAGCAGTTCTTC
size: .; V: TRBV7-9; J: TRBJ1-1; D: .; CDR3: CASSFTSGQSEAFF; DNA: TGTGCCAGCAGCTTTACCTCGGGACAATCTGAAGCTTTCTTT
size: .; V: TRBV30; J: TRBJ1-1; D: .; CDR3: CAWIQPGGSAPNTEAFF; DNA: TGTGCCTGGATTCAACCGGGAGGCAGCGCACCGAACACTGAAGCTTTCTTT
size: .; V: TRBV19; J: TRBJ2-5; D: TRBD1; CDR3: CASSTQTGGETQYF; DNA: TGTGCCAGTAGTACGCAGACAGGGGGGGAGACCCAGTACTTC
size: .; V: TRBV12-1; J: TRBJ1-4; D: .; CDR3: CASSLGGGITNEKLFF; DNA: TGTGCCAGCAGCTTGGGAGGGGGTATTACTAATGAAAAACTGTTTTTT
size: .; V: TRBV15; J: TRBJ2-5; D: .; CDR3: CATSRDRTSRRGLKETQYF; DNA: TGTGCCACCAGCAGAGATCGTACTTCGCGGAGAGGTTTAAAAGAGACCCAGTACTTC